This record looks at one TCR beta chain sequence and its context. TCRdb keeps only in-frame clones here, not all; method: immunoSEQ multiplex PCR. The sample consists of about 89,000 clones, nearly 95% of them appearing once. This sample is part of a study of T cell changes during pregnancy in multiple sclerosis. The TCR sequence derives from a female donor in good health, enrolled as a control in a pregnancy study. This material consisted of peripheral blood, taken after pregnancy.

CDR3 in DNA: TGTGCCAGCAGCCCGGGACTAGCGGGAGATGTCCACAATGAGCAGTTCTTC. As protein: CASSPGLAGDVHNEQFF. The rearrangement links TRBV7-2 to TRBJ2-1; 14 bases align to TRBD2. Germline lookup yields CDR1 SGHTA and CDR2 FQGNSA. V lost 5 bases and J lost 5; bases outside the gene matches: 8. The CDR3 loop spans 17 amino acids.